This T cell receptor (beta chain) was captured in a study of shared clonotypes between healthy human individuals. Study-wide points: Clonotype sharing across a handful of donors was observed for about 5.2% of naive CD4 clonotypes. Shared clonotypes across all four donors exceeded non-shared ones in generation probability.

Assay: immunoSEQ multiplex PCR; the TCRdb copy retains only in-frame clones and omits some. This table has about 2 million clones, about 95% appearing once. Naive-designated CD8 cells lacked CD45RO, were positively enriched for CCR7, and omitted terminally differentiated effector memory CD45RA+ cells. Germline-derived CDR1 and CDR2 are MGHRA and YSYEKL. V shed 1 base and J shed 6 bases, with 16 bases lying between them. The CDR3 is 16 residues long. Remarks on this clone: What it binds is unknown.

The receptor comes from a man aged 18-30 years in good health. The V gene is TRBV4-1, the J gene TRBJ2-4; TRBD1 is a possible D gene (6 bases). The source material was naive CD8+ T cells sorted from blood. This chain's CDR3 is CASSQAGWTEGNIQYF. The CDR3 nucleotides are TGCGCCAGCAGCCAAGCAGGGTGGACAGAAGGAAACATTCAGTACTTC.